The 29 T cell receptor beta chains in this list originate from one sample, sequenced in a study of vaccination and CD4 T cells after COVID-19. Their target antigens are unknown. As to treatment: roughly 10-day PBMC culture with coronavirus spike peptide pools or control peptides (ViraFEST assay). With the Oncomine TCR Beta short-read assay, DNA from cultured CD4+ T cells was sequenced. TCRdb re-called the PCR reads with MiXCR, one entry per CDR3 protein. This sample has some 16,000 distinct CDR3 sequences, with roughly 60% found just once. The specimen sequenced was CD4+ T cells from blood, cultured in vitro. These receptors originate from a human donor who had recovered from COVID-19.

The table lists this clonotype with a few counts. The chain carries TRBV6-1 and TRBJ1-5; D might be TRBD1 (6 bases). V was clipped by 5 bases and J by 2 bases, with 10 bases between them. The CDR3 length is 14 residues. CDR1 MNHNS and CDR2 SASEGT come from the germline V gene. The CDR3 loop reads CASSPDSRNQPQHF. As DNA, the CDR3 is TGTGCCAGCAGTCCGGACAGTCGCAATCAGCCCCAGCATTTT.

V is TRBV24-1 and J is TRBJ2-5; either TRBD1 or TRBD2 may fit D (6 bases each). Germline assignment: CDR1 KGHDR and CDR2 SFDVKD. This CDR3 has 13 amino acids. Trimming took off 5 bases at V and 4 bases at J, with 10 bases between the two ends. CDR3 in amino acids: CATSGGAGETQYF. The CDR3 DNA sequence: TGTGCCACCAGTGGGGGGGCGGGAGAGACCCAGTACTTC.

This sequence joins TRBV7-9 and TRBJ1-5; 7 nucleotides agree with TRBD1. The CDR3 is 15 amino acids. V dropped 3 bases and J dropped 1; count of bases not matched to a gene: 3. Germline values: CDR1 SEHNR, CDR2 FQNEAQ (reference sequence). The DNA for the CDR3 is TGTGCCAGCAGCTTGGAGACAGGGAGCAATCAGCCCCAGCATTTT. This codes for CASSLETGSNQPQHF.

This chain connects TRBV6-5 to TRBJ1-1, with no clear D. The germline V gene has CDR1 MNHEY and CDR2 SVGAGI. Deletions cut 0 bases from V and 3 bases from J, with 5 bases between. The CDR3 sequence is 13 residues long. This CDR3 is CASSYSWDTEAFF. As DNA, the CDR3 is TGTGCCAGCAGTTACTCCTGGGACACTGAAGCTTTCTTT.

This clonotype was picked up a small number of times. The V gene is TRBV27, the J gene TRBJ1-1; D is uncertain. CDR3 size: 13 residues. CDR1 is MNHEY, CDR2 SMNVEV, per germline (reference sequence). The V and J ends lost 2 bases and 5 bases respectively, with 9 bases between them. The CDR3 region is CASSLIWETEAFF. CDR3 DNA: TGTGCCAGCAGTTTAATATGGGAGACTGAAGCTTTCTTT.

CDR3 in amino acids: CASGDLNTQYF. The CDR3, as DNA: TGCGCCAGCGGGGACTTGAATACGCAGTATTTT. The rearrangement links TRBV5-1 to TRBJ2-3, with D possibly TRBD2 on 6 matching bases. V was shortened by 7 bases and J by 7 bases, with 10 bases between the two germline ends. Germline V gene sequence: CDR1 SGHRS, CDR2 YFSETQ. The length of the CDR3 is 11 residues.

V and J are TRBV12-3 or TRBV12-4 and TRBJ2-7; D is unresolved. This CDR3 has 13 amino acids. Trimming stripped 6 bases from V and 0 bases from J, with 9 bases between. The DNA of the CDR3 is TGTGCCAGCAGAACCCTAAACTCCTACGAGCAGTACTTC. Its translation is CASRTLNSYEQYF.

The V and J genes are TRBV4-2 and TRBJ2-3; TRBD2 might be the D (7 bases). V was shortened by 0 bases and J by 2 bases, with 12 bases between the two germline ends. This CDR3 region has 16 residues. Germline loops: CDR1 LGHNA, CDR2 YNFKEQ. This CDR3 is CASSQDPRGATDTQYF. CDR3 DNA sequence: TGTGCCAGCAGCCAAGATCCTCGGGGGGCCACAGATACGCAGTATTTT.

The genes are TRBV21-1 and TRBJ2-7; no check of the table's D call, TRBD1, against the DNA was made. TRBV21-1 is deemed a pseudogene. This CDR3 contains 14 residues. CDR3 sequence (DNA): TGTGCCAGCAGCAAGGCAGGACAGTTTTGGGAGCAGTACTTC. Translating gives CASSKAGQFWEQYF.

The chain couples TRBV6-1 to TRBJ2-3; 8 bases are shared with TRBD1. Germline V gives CDR1 MNHNS, CDR2 SASEGT. The trim removed 8 bases at V and 1 base at J, leaving 5 bases unmatched. This CDR3 region has 14 residues. The CDR3 nucleotides read TGTGCCAGCTCACCGGGACAGGGCACAGATACGCAGTATTTT. The encoded protein is CASSPGQGTDTQYF.

CDR3 in amino acids: CASRDRNTGELFF. CDR3 nucleotide sequence: TGTGCCAGCAGGGATAGGAACACCGGGGAGCTGTTTTTT. This chain links TRBV7-9 with TRBJ2-2; unclear D gene. This CDR3 spans 13 amino acids. V was clipped by 6 bases and J by 1 base, with 6 bases between them. Per germline, CDR1 SEHNR and CDR2 FQNEAQ (reference sequence).

J is TRBJ1-1 and V is TRBV4-2, with unresolved D. Germline CDR1 and CDR2: LGHNA and YNFKEQ. The CDR3 is 16 amino acids. Trimming shortened V by 1 base and J by 0 bases, and 12 bases separated the two germline ends. CDR3 amino acids: CASSQVAGRLNTEAFF. The CDR3 DNA is TGTGCCAGCAGCCAAGTGGCGGGGAGACTGAACACTGAAGCTTTCTTT.

The chain combines TRBV7-3 with TRBJ1-2; D gene unclear. CDR3 size: 15 residues. Trimming took off 5 bases at V and 4 bases at J, with 17 bases between the two ends. The V gene's germline CDR1 is SGHTA and CDR2 FQGTGA. CDR3 bases: TGTGCCAGCAGCCCCTATCCGGGCCAGCTCTATGGCTACACCTTC. Amino acid sequence: CASSPYPGQLYGYTF.

This clonotype is a singleton in its sample. At one end, the junction sequence differs from germline, possibly due to a read error. The chain links TRBV7-7 to TRBJ2-5, with 8 positions matching TRBD2. Germline V gene data show CDR1 as SSHAT and CDR2 as FNYEAQ (reference sequence). There are 15 residues in the CDR3. The CDR3 coding sequence is TGTGCTAGCAGCTTGGGACTAGGGGACCAAGAGACCCAGTACTTC. Translated, it gives CASSLGLGDQETQYF. Full variable domain (rest looked up from reference TRBV7-7 and TRBJ2-5): GAGVSQSPRYKVTKRGQDVTLRCDPISSHATLYWYQQALGQGPEFLTYFNYEAQPDKSGLPSDRFSAERPEGSISTLTIQRTEQRDSAMYRCASSLGLGDQETQYFGPGTRLLVL.

Only a few counts were recorded for this clonotype. In DNA form, the CDR3 reads TGTGCCACCAGTTTGAACACCGGGGAGCTGTTTTTT. Its translation is CATSLNTGELFF. This chain links TRBV24-1 with TRBJ2-2; no clear D gene. V dropped 6 bases and J dropped 1 base, with 2 bases sitting between them. From germline, CDR1 is KGHDR and CDR2 SFDVKD. The CDR3 length is 12 residues.

This clonotype was seen only a few times. The chain employs TRBV5-1 and TRBJ1-5; 7 bases match TRBD1. This CDR3 spans 14 amino acids. Trimming at V came to 6 bases and at J to 6 bases, leaving 9 bases not matched to a gene. The germline gives CDR1 SGHRS, CDR2 YFSETQ. CDR3: CASIQGEGGQPQHF. CDR3 nucleotides: TGCGCCAGCATCCAGGGGGAGGGTGGTCAGCCCCAGCATTTT.

This rearrangement joins TRBV12-3 or TRBV12-4 to TRBJ2-1, with TRBD2 identical over 13 bases. With 4 bases clipped from V and 4 bases from J, the junction kept 7 bases outside the gene matches. The CDR3 totals 17 residues. CDR3 protein: CASSSGSTSGGYNEQFF. In DNA form, the CDR3 reads TGTGCCAGCAGTTCTGGGTCGACTAGCGGGGGGTACAATGAGCAGTTCTTC.

The chain uses TRBV7-6 and TRBJ2-6; D gene ambiguous. This CDR3 has 17 residues. Germline assignment: CDR1 SGHVS and CDR2 FNYEAQ. Trimming cost V 4 bases and J 2 bases, with 15 bases left between them. In nucleotides, the CDR3 is TGTGCCAGCAGCTCTTTGAAGAGGAACCCTGGGGCCAACGTCCTGACTTTC. It specifies CASSSLKRNPGANVLTF.

The chain joins TRBV7-2 to TRBJ1-6, with 7 bases that match TRBD1. The CDR3 is 15 residues long. Trimming removed 2 bases from V and 6 bases from J; junction bases left unmatched: 4. The V gene's germline CDR1 is SGHTA and CDR2 FQGNSA. The CDR3 is CASSLTQGPNSPLHF. In DNA, the CDR3 is TGTGCCAGCAGCTTAACACAGGGGCCTAATTCACCCCTCCACTTT.

The V call is TRBV20-1, the J call TRBJ2-2; D is ambiguous. The CDR3 consists of 15 residues. V lost 0 bases, J lost 1 base, and 9 bases lay in between. Germline CDR1 is DFQATT and CDR2 is SNEGSKA (reference sequence). CDR3 coding DNA: TGCAGTGCTAGAGACAGAATTAAGAACACCGGGGAGCTGTTTTTT. It yields the protein CSARDRIKNTGELFF.

This clonotype was seen more than once but under ten times. J is TRBJ2-1 and V is TRBV15; 16 bases map to TRBD2. The CDR3 is 16 residues long. Germline V gene sequence: CDR1 LNHNV, CDR2 YYDKDF (reference sequence). The trim removed 11 bases at V and 8 bases at J, leaving 12 bases unmatched. DNA of the CDR3: TGTGCCTCCTCATCCCCGGGACTAGCGGGAGGGGATGAGCAGTTCTTC. Its translation: CASSSPGLAGGDEQFF.

This chain joins TRBV20-1 and TRBJ2-1, with no clear D. The CDR3 length is 13 residues. V was pared by 4 bases and J by 2 bases, with 9 bases between. Germline V gives CDR1 DFQATT, CDR2 SNEGSKA (reference sequence). The CDR3 sequence is CSANVGAYNEQFF. Here the CDR3 DNA reads TGCAGTGCTAACGTTGGGGCCTACAATGAGCAGTTCTTC.

V gene TRBV19 combines with J gene TRBJ2-3, with 8 positions matching TRBD2. J lost 4 bases, V lost 1 base, and 1 base had no gene match. The CDR3 sequence is 14 residues long. From germline, CDR1 is LNHDA and CDR2 SQIVND (reference sequence). CDR3 DNA sequence: TGTGCCAGTAGTATAGGGACTAGCCCAGATACGCAGTATTTT. This encodes CASSIGTSPDTQYF.

This clonotype was seen a few times. V gene TRBV2 combines with J gene TRBJ2-3; 7 bases are shared with TRBD2. In germline, CDR1 is SNHLY, CDR2 FYNNEI. The junction had 8 bases not matched to a gene; V was cut back by 8 bases and J by 3 bases. This CDR3 is 14 amino acids long. Written as DNA, the CDR3 is TGTGCCAGCCAGTTAGCGGGCGTAACAGATACGCAGTATTTT. This codes for CASQLAGVTDTQYF. Supplemented by reference TRBV2 and TRBJ2-3, the full variable domain reads EPEVTQTPSHQVTQMGQEVILRCVPISNHLYFYWYRQILGQKVEFLVSFYNNEISEKSEIFDDQFSVERPDGSNFTLKIRSTKLEDSAMYFCASQLAGVTDTQYFGPGTRLTVL.

The chain has TRBV5-1 and TRBJ2-5, with TRBD2 as a possible D gene (6 bases). Germline CDR1 and CDR2: SGHRS and YFSETQ. The length of the CDR3 is 13 residues. Between the trimmed V and J ends, which lost 4 bases and 4 bases, there was a span of 11 bases. CDR3 DNA: TGCGCCAGCAGCGAGGTGGGAGGAGAGACCCAGTACTTC. Its translation is CASSEVGGETQYF.

This clonotype was seen more than once but under ten times. The rearrangement uses TRBV20-1 and TRBJ2-2, with a weak D call TRBD1 (5 bases). The CDR3 runs to 14 residues. Germline-derived CDR1 and CDR2 are DFQATT and SNEGSKA (reference sequence). The ends were cut back, 7 bases at V and 0 bases at J, with 12 bases in the middle. The chain's CDR3 is CSEYRQTNTGELFF. The CDR3 coding sequence is TGCAGTGAGTATCGACAGACGAACACCGGGGAGCTGTTTTTT.

The chain links TRBV6-2 or TRBV6-3 to TRBJ1-1; a weak D match, TRBD1 (5 bases). With 2 bases removed from V and 1 base from J, the gap between germline ends came to 11 bases. Germline V gives CDR1 MNHEY, CDR2 SVGEGT. This CDR3 has 15 residues. The CDR3 nucleotides read TGTGCCAGCAGTTACCCACAGGCGGGGAACACTGAAGCTTTCTTT. The encoded protein is CASSYPQAGNTEAFF.

The chain couples TRBV20-1 to TRBJ1-4; 7 bases are a match to TRBD1. CDR3 length: 12 amino acids. Germline lookup yields CDR1 DFQATT and CDR2 SNEGSKA (reference sequence). Losses at the gene ends were 5 bases for V and 12 bases for J; bases not matched to a gene: 9. The CDR3 DNA follows: TGCAGTGCTCGGCGGCAGGGGGGCGAACTGTTTTTT. This encodes CSARRQGGELFF.

This clonotype was picked up a small number of times. The genes are TRBV7-2 and TRBJ1-6, with 9 nucleotides matching TRBD1. After removal of 2 bases from V and 4 bases from J, the junction contained 3 bases not matched to a gene. Germline V lookup: CDR1 SGHTA, CDR2 FQGNSA. The CDR3 spans 16 residues. The CDR3 region is CASSLQTGGYNSPLHF. The CDR3 coding sequence is TGTGCCAGCAGCTTACAGACAGGGGGATATAATTCACCCCTCCACTTT.